These T cell receptor beta chains were read from a single sample in a study of T cells after yellow fever vaccination. TCRdb recomputed calls from the 5' RACE reads with MiXCR, one row per CDR3 protein. The profile shows under 70,000 distinct CDR3 sequences, more than 5.5% of them singletons. Here the sequenced sample was CD8+ T cells sorted from PBMCs, taken on the day of the first yellow fever vaccination. The receptors here all came from a man between 18 and 29 years old who received the YFV17D yellow fever vaccine. CDR3s include the opening cysteine and the closing phenylalanine or tryptophan. The order of the fields is D gene, clone size, J gene, V gene, CDR3 length, CDR3 DNA, CDR3 protein. The D gene is left open where the match is weak. The size entry is marked missing in some rows and otherwise reads once, few, many or a size class.

D gene: .
clone size: many
J gene: TRBJ2-2
V gene: TRBV4-3
CDR3 length: 14
CDR3 DNA: TGCGCCAGCAGCCTCGGGGGTGGGACCGGGGAGCTGTTTTTT
CDR3 protein: CASSLGGGTGELFF

D gene: .
clone size: few
J gene: TRBJ2-7
V gene: TRBV6-1
CDR3 length: 14
CDR3 DNA: TGTGCCAGCAGTCGAGGTGCCATTTCCTACGAGCAGTACTTC
CDR3 protein: CASSRGAISYEQYF

D gene: TRBD1
clone size: many
J gene: TRBJ1-3
V gene: TRBV4-1
CDR3 length: 16
CDR3 DNA: TGCGCCAGCAGCCAAGAGGAAGGGACAGCTGGAAACACCATATATTTT
CDR3 protein: CASSQEEGTAGNTIYF

D gene: .
clone size: few
J gene: TRBJ1-2
V gene: TRBV3-1
CDR3 length: 13
CDR3 DNA: TGTGCCAGCAGCCAAGGCTATAGCTATGGCTACACCTTC
CDR3 protein: CASSQGYSYGYTF

D gene: TRBD2
clone size: many
J gene: TRBJ2-5
V gene: TRBV6-1
CDR3 length: 14
CDR3 DNA: TGTGCCAGCAGTGGACTAGCGGGGGGAGAGACCCAGTACTTC
CDR3 protein: CASSGLAGGETQYF

D gene: TRBD1
clone size: many
J gene: TRBJ1-1
V gene: TRBV4-1
CDR3 length: 15
CDR3 DNA: TGCGCCAGCAGCCAAGCCGGGACAGGGAGACCTGAAGCTTTCTTT
CDR3 protein: CASSQAGTGRPEAFF

D gene: .
clone size: medium-sized
J gene: TRBJ2-1
V gene: TRBV7-2
CDR3 length: 14
CDR3 DNA: TGTGCCAGCAGCCCGCCGGAGGGGTACAATGAGCAGTTCTTC
CDR3 protein: CASSPPEGYNEQFF

D gene: TRBD1
clone size: medium-sized
J gene: TRBJ1-1
V gene: TRBV19
CDR3 length: 16
CDR3 DNA: TGTGCCAGTAGTTTTTCCGGGACAGCTCTTAACACTGAAGCTTTCTTT
CDR3 protein: CASSFSGTALNTEAFF

D gene: .
clone size: many
J gene: TRBJ2-1
V gene: TRBV11-2
CDR3 length: 16
CDR3 DNA: TGTGCCAGCAGCTTAGGCCCGGGACCTTCCTACAATGAGCAGTTCTTC
CDR3 protein: CASSLGPGPSYNEQFF

D gene: .
clone size: few
J gene: TRBJ1-1
V gene: TRBV24-1
CDR3 length: 14
CDR3 DNA: TGTGCCACCAGTGACGGCAGGGAAAACACTGAAGCTTTCTTT
CDR3 protein: CATSDGRENTEAFF

D gene: .
clone size: .
J gene: TRBJ1-1
V gene: TRBV27
CDR3 length: 13
CDR3 DNA: TGTGCCAGCAGTGATCAGGTGGGGGTTGAAGCTTTCTTT
CDR3 protein: CASSDQVGVEAFF

D gene: .
clone size: few
J gene: TRBJ2-1
V gene: TRBV12-3/TRBV12-4
CDR3 length: 12
CDR3 DNA: TGTGCCAGTCTGAGCGCTTACAATGAGCAGTTCTTC
CDR3 protein: CASLSAYNEQFF

D gene: .
clone size: many
J gene: TRBJ1-1
V gene: TRBV5-1
CDR3 length: 15
CDR3 DNA: TGCGCCAGCAGCTTGGAGCGCCAGGGGAGCACTGAAGCTTTCTTT
CDR3 protein: CASSLERQGSTEAFF

D gene: .
clone size: few
J gene: TRBJ1-2
V gene: TRBV19
CDR3 length: 12
CDR3 DNA: TGTGCCAGTAGTTTTGGTCTCGATGGCTACACCTTC
CDR3 protein: CASSFGLDGYTF

D gene: .
clone size: many
J gene: TRBJ2-7
V gene: TRBV6-6
CDR3 length: 11
CDR3 DNA: TGTGCCAGAGGGTTATCCTACGAGCAGTACTTC
CDR3 protein: CARGLSYEQYF

D gene: TRBD2
clone size: many
J gene: TRBJ2-5
V gene: TRBV4-2
CDR3 length: 18
CDR3 DNA: TGTGCCAGCAGCCAAGTGCATTCGGGGCGGGGGGGCTATGAGACCCAGTACTTC
CDR3 protein: CASSQVHSGRGGYETQYF

D gene: .
clone size: few
J gene: TRBJ2-6
V gene: TRBV5-1
CDR3 length: 19
CDR3 DNA: TGCGCCAGCAGCTTGACCCCAGGGGCAGGGATCCCTGGGGCCAACGTCCTGACTTTC
CDR3 protein: CASSLTPGAGIPGANVLTF

D gene: TRBD1
clone size: few
J gene: TRBJ1-5
V gene: TRBV27
CDR3 length: 13
CDR3 DNA: TGTGCCAGCGGACAGGGAAGCAATCAGCCCCAGCATTTT
CDR3 protein: CASGQGSNQPQHF

D gene: TRBD1
clone size: few
J gene: TRBJ1-5
V gene: TRBV12-3/TRBV12-4
CDR3 length: 14
CDR3 DNA: TGTGCCAGCAGTGAGGGACAGTACAATCAGCCCCAGCATTTT
CDR3 protein: CASSEGQYNQPQHF

D gene: .
clone size: many
J gene: TRBJ2-1
V gene: TRBV4-2
CDR3 length: 15
CDR3 DNA: TGTGCCAGCAGCCAAAAAAGGGGGGGTTACAATGAGCAGTTCTTC
CDR3 protein: CASSQKRGGYNEQFF

D gene: .
clone size: many
J gene: TRBJ1-6
V gene: TRBV4-1
CDR3 length: 16
CDR3 DNA: TGCGCCAGCAGCCCGAATGCGGGACTAGGGAATTCACCCCTCCACTTT
CDR3 protein: CASSPNAGLGNSPLHF

D gene: .
clone size: .
J gene: TRBJ2-4
V gene: TRBV14
CDR3 length: 15
CDR3 DNA: TGTGCCAGCAGCCCCTTATGGACCGGCAAAAACATTCAGTACTTC
CDR3 protein: CASSPLWTGKNIQYF

D gene: .
clone size: .
J gene: TRBJ2-6
V gene: TRBV7-6
CDR3 length: 17
CDR3 DNA: TGTGCCAGCAGCCTTTATTCTTTACCCTCTGGGGCCAACGTCCTGACTTTC
CDR3 protein: CASSLYSLPSGANVLTF

D gene: TRBD1
clone size: .
J gene: TRBJ1-2
V gene: TRBV27
CDR3 length: 13
CDR3 DNA: TGTGCCAGCAGTCCAACAGGGGGCCTAGGCTACACCTTC
CDR3 protein: CASSPTGGLGYTF

D gene: .
clone size: many
J gene: TRBJ1-2
V gene: TRBV12-3/TRBV12-4
CDR3 length: 14
CDR3 DNA: TGTGCCAGCAGTTTATCGGGGGGAGGCTATGGCTACACCTTC
CDR3 protein: CASSLSGGGYGYTF

D gene: TRBD2
clone size: few
J gene: TRBJ2-5
V gene: TRBV6-5
CDR3 length: 17
CDR3 DNA: TGTGCCAGCAGTTACCGGACTAGCGGTGGTCCTCCTGAGACCCAGTACTTC
CDR3 protein: CASSYRTSGGPPETQYF